This entry lists 25 T cell receptor beta chains sequenced from one sample in a study of Ad26.COV2.S vaccination and SARS-CoV-2 variants. This sample's treatment: approximately 18 received Ad26.COV2.S at low or high dose, single or two shots; a few received placebo; per-sample allocation not given. The samples date from day 63 after the first vaccine or placebo injection. This table comes from immunoSEQ multiplex PCR, and its TCRdb copy is limited to in-frame clones, with some not included. This table holds 380,000 or so clones, 88% found once. The sample consisted of peripheral blood, taken in a trial of Ad26.COV2.S vaccine versus placebo. The receptors were sampled from a person between 18 and 65 years old who received the Ad26.COV2.S COVID-19 vaccine or a placebo.

The chain uses TRBV7-2 and TRBJ2-7; unclear D gene. Germline V CDR1 and CDR2: SGHTA, FQGNSA. Trimming left V 1 base short and J 0 bases short, with 4 bases between. The CDR3 length is 13 residues. The CDR3 sequence: CASSLDPSYEQYF. CDR3 nucleotides: TGTGCCAGCAGCTTAGACCCCTCCTACGAGCAGTACTTC.

The V call is TRBV9, the J call TRBJ1-3; D gene unclear. Germline V gives CDR1 SGDLS, CDR2 YYNGEE. The CDR3 is 16 residues long. The V and J ends lost 0 bases and 3 bases respectively, with 13 bases between them. CDR3: CASSVGILEDGNTIYF. DNA for the CDR3: TGTGCCAGCAGCGTAGGGATTTTGGAAGATGGAAACACCATATATTTT. The full variable domain, rest sourced from reference TRBV9 and TRBJ1-3, is DSGVTQTPKHLITATGQRVTLRCSPRSGDLSVYWYQQSLDQGLQFLIQYYNGEERAKGNILERFSAQQFPDLHSELNLSSLELGDSALYFCASSVGILEDGNTIYFGEGSWLTVV.

This chain connects TRBV7-8 to TRBJ2-7; TRBD2 aligns across 12 bases. CDR3 length: 17 amino acids. The germline CDR1 and CDR2 sequences are SGHVS and FQNEAQ. Trimming cost V 0 bases and J 3 bases; bases outside gene matches: 6. The CDR3 sequence: CASSLAEKTSGGYEQYF. As DNA, the CDR3 is TGTGCCAGCAGCTTAGCGGAAAAGACTAGCGGGGGCTACGAGCAGTACTTC.

In this sample, this clone turned up a few times. The V and J genes are TRBV27 and TRBJ2-3, with D possibly called TRBD1 or TRBD2 (5 bases each). Germline V gene data show CDR1 as MNHEY and CDR2 as SMNVEV (reference sequence). The length of the CDR3 is 17 residues. V gave up 5 bases and J gave up 0 bases, with 18 bases separating them. CDR3 DNA: TGTGCCAGCAGTCAAAGGCCCGGGACGACTAGCACAGATACGCAGTATTTT. This encodes CASSQRPGTTSTDTQYF.

The chain employs TRBV9 and TRBJ2-2; 8 bases match TRBD1. This CDR3 is 15 amino acids long. Germline CDR1 reads SGDLS; CDR2 reads YYNGEE. V lost 4 bases and J lost 3; bases outside the gene matches: 5. The CDR3 DNA is TGTGCCAGCAGCCTACAGGGGGTTGACACCGGGGAGCTGTTTTTT. It translates to CASSLQGVDTGELFF. The full variable domain, rest sourced from reference TRBV9 and TRBJ2-2, is DSGVTQTPKHLITATGQRVTLRCSPRSGDLSVYWYQQSLDQGLQFLIQYYNGEERAKGNILERFSAQQFPDLHSELNLSSLELGDSALYFCASSLQGVDTGELFFGEGSRLTVL.

CDR3 amino acids: CASTTVLAGNSPLHF. In DNA form, the CDR3 reads TGTGCCAGCACGACAGTGTTAGCCGGTAATTCACCCCTCCACTTT. V and J are TRBV7-2 and TRBJ1-6, with a tentative D call TRBD1 (5 bases). The V end lost 7 bases, the J end lost 6 bases, and 16 bases lay between the germline ends. The CDR3 sequence is 15 residues long. Germline V gives CDR1 SGHTA, CDR2 FQGNSA.

The chain has TRBV4-2 and TRBJ1-2; D is perhaps TRBD1 (6 bases). V was clipped by 4 bases and J by 6 bases, with 9 bases between them. The CDR3 is made up of 12 amino acids. Germline V gene sequence: CDR1 LGHNA, CDR2 YNFKEQ. In DNA, the CDR3 is TGTGCCAGCAGCCCAGAGGGGGATGGCTACACCTTC. It yields the protein CASSPEGDGYTF.

The count of this clone is one. The CDR3 coding sequence is TGTGCCAGCGGGGGCGGACAGTACAATCAGCCCCAGCATTTT. This gives the protein CASGGGQYNQPQHF. The chain links TRBV6-5 to TRBJ1-5; D perhaps matches TRBD1 (6 bases). V lost 8 bases, J lost 3 bases, and 14 bases lay in between. The CDR3 contains 14 residues. CDR1 MNHEY and CDR2 SVGAGI come from the germline V gene.

The chain recombines TRBV15 with TRBJ2-1; 7 bases match TRBD2. This CDR3 is 15 amino acids long. Germline V gives CDR1 LNHNV, CDR2 YYDKDF (reference sequence). Germline trimming cut 0 bases from V and 8 bases from J; bases unmatched to any gene: 7. The CDR3 reads CATSRDLLAIDEQFF. CDR3 in DNA: TGTGCCACCAGCAGAGATTTACTAGCGATCGATGAGCAGTTCTTC.

This chain joins TRBV10-3 and TRBJ2-6, with 8 bases aligning to TRBD2. J gave up 0 bases and V 8 bases, and 6 bases lay outside the gene matches. This CDR3 has 16 residues. Germline loops: CDR1 ENHRY, CDR2 SYGVKD. CDR3 nucleotides: TGTGCCATCTCGGGAGGGGGGAGCTCTGGGGCCAACGTCCTGACTTTC. Amino acids: CAISGGGSSGANVLTF.

A few counts support this clone. The rearrangement uses TRBV30 and TRBJ1-5, with 8 positions matching TRBD1. The CDR3 length is 17 residues. Germline CDR1 reads GTSNPN; CDR2 reads SVGIG (reference sequence). J was trimmed by 7 bases and V by 0 bases; bases with no gene match: 14. CDR3 DNA: TGTGCCTGGAGTGTACTTAGCCCGACAGGGGTGGGACAGCCCCAGCATTTT. Its translation: CAWSVLSPTGVGQPQHF.

The chain carries TRBV14 and TRBJ1-4; D ambiguous. Germline lookup yields CDR1 SGHDN and CDR2 FVKESK. The ends were cut back, 4 bases at V and 9 bases at J, with 15 bases in the middle. CDR3 size: 14 residues. The CDR3 reads CASSPLRGAKKLFF. The CDR3 nucleotides read TGTGCCAGCAGCCCTCTCCGGGGTGCAAAAAAACTGTTTTTT.

The gene calls are TRBV28 and TRBJ2-1; D is unclear. CDR3 size: 15 residues. Trimming left V 5 bases short and J 0 bases short, with 11 bases between. Germline CDR1 reads MDHEN; CDR2 reads SYDVKM. The CDR3 region is CASSRRLGSYNEQFF. As DNA, the CDR3 is TGTGCCAGCAGTCGCCGACTGGGCTCCTACAATGAGCAGTTCTTC.

The chain has TRBV19 and TRBJ1-5; D not certain. V lost 4 bases and J lost 4, with 11 bases in between. The CDR3 runs 14 residues. Germline lookup yields CDR1 LNHDA and CDR2 SQIVND (reference sequence). The CDR3, as DNA: TGTGCCAGTAGTAGTGGTGGTGTGAATCAGCCCCAGCATTTT. The encoded protein is CASSSGGVNQPQHF.

The rearrangement joins TRBV10-3 to TRBJ1-4; no definite D call. The germline gives CDR1 ENHRY, CDR2 SYGVKD. The CDR3 extends over 14 amino acids. V lost 10 bases to trimming and J lost 0 bases, with 12 bases between them. In DNA, the CDR3 is TGTGCCAGCACGACCGGGTCAACTAATGAAAAACTGTTTTTT. Amino acids: CASTTGSTNEKLFF.

The rearrangement uses TRBV2 and TRBJ2-2; unclear D gene. V was shortened by 7 bases and J by 7 bases, with 13 bases between the two germline ends. The CDR3 is 13 amino acids. Germline loops: CDR1 SNHLY, CDR2 FYNNEI. For the CDR3, the DNA is TGTGCCAGCACTCCGGAAGCGAGCGGGGAGCTGTTTTTT. Its translation: CASTPEASGELFF.

This chain uses TRBV19 with TRBJ2-5, with D perhaps TRBD2 (7 bases). The germline V gene has CDR1 LNHDA and CDR2 SQIVND (reference sequence). Between the trimmed V and J ends, which lost 0 bases and 7 bases, there was a span of 15 bases. The CDR3 covers 15 residues. CDR3 in amino acids: CASSIDRGAGPTQYF. DNA of the CDR3: TGTGCCAGTAGTATAGATCGGGGGGCAGGTCCGACCCAGTACTTC.

The V and J genes are TRBV4-3 and TRBJ2-7; 11 nucleotides agree with TRBD2. This CDR3 contains 16 residues. The trim removed 0 bases at V and 6 bases at J, leaving 7 bases unmatched. Germline loops: CDR1 LGHNA, CDR2 YSLEER. The CDR3 spells CASSQEALAGVSEQYF. The CDR3 region has the DNA TGCGCCAGCAGCCAAGAGGCACTAGCGGGAGTATCCGAGCAGTACTTC.

The rearrangement joins TRBV27 to TRBJ1-2; weak D call: TRBD1 (5 bases). Germline CDR1 reads MNHEY; CDR2 reads SMNVEV (reference sequence). Between the trimmed V and J ends, which lost 0 bases and 4 bases, there was a span of 18 bases. CDR3 length equals 17 residues. The CDR3 DNA reads TGTGCCAGCAGTTTATCGTCGCAGGGATTAGGTGGCTATGGCTACACCTTC. Translation gives CASSLSSQGLGGYGYTF.

The chain is built from TRBV30 and TRBJ1-1, with D maybe TRBD1 (5 bases). Germline CDR1 and CDR2: GTSNPN and SVGIG (reference sequence). The CDR3 is 12 amino acids. Trimming took 4 bases from V and 4 from J, leaving 10 bases between them. The CDR3 nucleotides are TGTGCCTGGATTAGGGGTTTCACTGAAGCTTTCTTT. Amino acid sequence: CAWIRGFTEAFF.

Details on this clone: At one end, the junction sequence differs from germline, possibly due to a read error. This rearrangement joins TRBV7-2 to TRBJ1-3; no reliable D call. Per the germline V gene, CDR1 is SGHTA and CDR2 is FQGNSA. The CDR3 consists of 15 residues. The CDR3 here is CASSLYLRQGKDKRF. The CDR3 DNA follows: TGTGCCAGCAGCTTATATCTAAGGCAAGGGAAGGATAAACGCTTT. The full variable domain, rest sourced from reference TRBV7-2 and TRBJ1-3, is GAGVSQSPSNKVTEKGKDVELRCDPISGHTALYWYRQSLGQGLEFLIYFQGNSAPDKSGLPSDRFSAERTGGSVSTLTIQRTQQEDSAVYLCASSLYLRQGKDKRFGEGSWLTVV.

CDR3 sequence: CASSLVSGGSTGELFF. The CDR3 DNA is TGTGCCAGCAGCTTAGTTAGCGGGGGTTCCACCGGGGAGCTGTTTTTT. The chain uses TRBV7-6 and TRBJ2-2; 9 bases match TRBD2. The CDR3 has 16 amino acids. Germline CDR1 SGHVS, CDR2 FNYEAQ. V dropped 1 base and J dropped 4; count of bases not matched to a gene: 4. Full variable domain (rest looked up from reference TRBV7-6 and TRBJ2-2): GAGVSQSPRYKVTKRGQDVALRCDPISGHVSLYWYRQALGQGPEFLTYFNYEAQQDKSGLPNDRFSAERPEGSISTLTIQRTEQRDSAMYRCASSLVSGGSTGELFFGEGSRLTVL.

The rearrangement joins TRBV7-9 to TRBJ2-5; 11 nucleotides line up with TRBD1. This CDR3 spans 16 amino acids. V lost 5 bases and J lost 4; bases outside the gene matches: 9. CDR1 and CDR2 (germline): SEHNR, FQNEAQ (reference sequence). CDR3 DNA sequence: TGTGCCAGCAGCGCCACACCAGGGACAGGGGGAGAGACCCAGTACTTC. It is translated as CASSATPGTGGETQYF.

The chain uses TRBV4-2 and TRBJ2-7; D is undetermined. Germline loops: CDR1 LGHNA, CDR2 YNFKEQ. V lost 0 bases and J lost 0, with 12 bases in between. The CDR3 contains 16 residues. CDR3 DNA sequence: TGTGCCAGCAGCCAAGATGGGCCCGCGAGCTCCTACGAGCAGTACTTC. It is translated as CASSQDGPASSYEQYF.

In its sample, this clone was seen once. The rearrangement links TRBV19 to TRBJ2-7; 10 positions agree with TRBD2. The V gene's germline CDR1 is LNHDA and CDR2 SQIVND (reference sequence). The CDR3 is 14 residues long. V lost 6 bases, J lost 6 bases, and 8 bases stayed unmatched. CDR3 in amino acids: CASSISGRSTEQYF. CDR3 DNA sequence: TGTGCCAGTAGCATTAGCGGGAGGTCGACCGAGCAGTACTTC.